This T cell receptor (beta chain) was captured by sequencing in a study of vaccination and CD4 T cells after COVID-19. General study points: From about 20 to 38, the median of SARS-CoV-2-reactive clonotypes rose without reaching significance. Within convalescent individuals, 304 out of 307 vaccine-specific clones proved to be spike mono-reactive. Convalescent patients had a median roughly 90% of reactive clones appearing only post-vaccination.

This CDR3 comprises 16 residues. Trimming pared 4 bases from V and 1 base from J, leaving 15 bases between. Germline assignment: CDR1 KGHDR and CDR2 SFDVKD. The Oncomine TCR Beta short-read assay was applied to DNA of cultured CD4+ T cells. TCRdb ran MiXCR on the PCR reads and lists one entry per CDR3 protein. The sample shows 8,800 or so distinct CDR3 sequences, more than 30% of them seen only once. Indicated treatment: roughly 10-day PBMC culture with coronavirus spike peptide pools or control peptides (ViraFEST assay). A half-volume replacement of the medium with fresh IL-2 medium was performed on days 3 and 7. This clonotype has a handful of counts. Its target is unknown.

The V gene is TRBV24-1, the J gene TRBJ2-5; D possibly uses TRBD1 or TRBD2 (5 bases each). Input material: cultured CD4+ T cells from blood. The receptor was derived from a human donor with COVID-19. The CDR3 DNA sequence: TGTGCCACCAGTGACTCTGGGGGAGTACCCCAAGAGACCCAGTACTTC. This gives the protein CATSDSGGVPQETQYF.